The 10 T cell receptor beta chains in this list originate from one sample, sequenced in a study of early T cells in non-severe SARS-CoV-2 infection (dated by TCRdb to about 2021). Receptor amplification or capture employed 5' RACE. These reads were obtained on a NextSeq 500. The public reads were reanalyzed by TCRdb: fastp trimming at Q25, MiXCR alignment, in-frame beta chains only. Every entry covers one CDR3 protein and lists the most common genes and DNA from its rows. The sample records more than 60,000 distinct CDR3 sequences, roughly 13% of which are singletons. Of the sample, over 6.5% falls within the top ten clones. The material sequenced was whole blood. These TCRs come from an adult who was a healthcare worker with PCR-confirmed SARS-CoV-2 infection or an uninfected control (not recorded which).

There are a few counts of this clonotype. V gene TRBV5-6 combines with J gene TRBJ2-1, with TRBD2 identical over 7 bases. The V segment lost 4 bases and the J segment 4 bases; nucleotides outside the gene matches: 5. CDR3 length equals 14 residues. From germline, CDR1 is SGHDT and CDR2 YYEEEE. The DNA of the CDR3 is TGTGCCAGCAGCCTCACTAGCGCGTACAATGAGCAGTTCTTC. This codes for CASSLTSAYNEQFF.

This clonotype was counted between two and nine times. The chain couples TRBV6-1 to TRBJ2-1, with 9 bases fitting TRBD1. V shed 1 base, J shed 7 bases, and the junction held 5 bases outside the gene matches. The CDR3 has 15 amino acids. Germline lookup yields CDR1 MNHNS and CDR2 SASEGT. The CDR3 is CASSEGTGALNEQFF. The CDR3 DNA is TGTGCCAGCAGTGAAGGGACAGGGGCATTAAATGAGCAGTTCTTC.

The chain employs TRBV12-3 or TRBV12-4 and TRBJ1-1; tentatively, D is TRBD1 (6 bases). V was clipped by 6 bases and J by 4 bases, with 18 bases between them. The CDR3 runs 15 residues. The CDR3 DNA follows: TGTGCCAGCAGCCCCCGGAGGGGGGCATCCACTGAAGCTTTCTTT. Its protein is CASSPRRGASTEAFF.

This chain connects TRBV7-8 to TRBJ1-3; D is unclear. Germline V CDR1 and CDR2: SGHVS, FQNEAQ. V dropped 1 base and J dropped 0 bases, with 16 bases sitting between them. This CDR3 region has 18 residues. CDR3 sequence (DNA): TGTGCCAGCAGCTTAGTGGCTCCGGGCGCGGTCTCTGGAAACACCATATATTTT. This gives the protein CASSLVAPGAVSGNTIYF. The complete variable domain, with remaining parts taken from reference TRBV7-8 and TRBJ1-3, reads GAGVSQSPRYKVAKRGQDVALRCDPISGHVSLFWYQQALGQGPEFLTYFQNEAQLDKSGLPSDRFFAERPEGSVSTLKIQRTQQEDSAVYLCASSLVAPGAVSGNTIYFGEGSWLTVV.

The rearrangement links TRBV20-1 to TRBJ2-1, with 7 bases aligning to TRBD1. There are 15 residues in the CDR3. Losses at the gene ends were 4 bases for V and 1 base for J; bases not matched to a gene: 7. Germline loops: CDR1 DFQATT, CDR2 SNEGSKA (reference sequence). CDR3 protein: CSATLDRRSYNEQFF. The DNA of the CDR3 is TGCAGTGCTACCTTGGACAGGAGGTCCTACAATGAGCAGTTCTTC.

This clonotype was observed many times. The chain uses TRBV4-1 and TRBJ2-7, with D uncertain. Per germline, CDR1 MGHRA and CDR2 YSYEKL. There are 13 residues in the CDR3. V was clipped by 1 base and J by 0 bases, with 4 bases between them. The CDR3 loop reads CASSQGFSYEQYF. The CDR3, as DNA: TGCGCCAGCAGCCAAGGTTTCTCCTACGAGCAGTACTTC.

This clonotype was seen ten or more times. The chain joins TRBV4-1 to TRBJ1-4; no reliable D call. Germline V gene sequence: CDR1 MGHRA, CDR2 YSYEKL. This CDR3 contains 15 residues. Trimming cost V 0 bases and J 4 bases, with 9 bases left between them. CDR3 sequence (DNA): TGCGCCAGCAGCCAAGATAAGAAGAGTAATGAAAAACTGTTTTTT. Its protein is CASSQDKKSNEKLFF.

This clonotype came up many times. The rearrangement joins TRBV12-3 or TRBV12-4 to TRBJ2-1; 7 bases align to TRBD1. The V segment lost 3 bases and the J segment 14 bases; nucleotides outside the gene matches: 4. This CDR3 comprises 11 residues. CDR3 sequence reads: CASSFGDRKFF. DNA for the CDR3: TGTGCCAGCAGTTTTGGGGACAGAAAGTTCTTC.

The rearrangement joins TRBV6-6 to TRBJ2-6, with 9 bases that match TRBD1. The junction had 9 bases not matched to a gene; V was cut back by 6 bases and J by 3 bases. The CDR3 covers 17 residues. Germline V lookup: CDR1 MNHNY, CDR2 SVGAGI (reference sequence). CDR3 residues: CASSWTDRGIGANVLTF. The CDR3 region has the DNA TGTGCCAGCAGCTGGACAGACAGGGGGATTGGGGCCAACGTCCTGACTTTC.

This clonotype was seen a few times. V usage is TRBV5-1 and J usage is TRBJ1-3, with 7 bases matching TRBD1. Looked up from germline, CDR1 is SGHRS and CDR2 is YFSETQ. The J segment lost 2 bases and the V segment lost 4 bases, leaving 9 bases of the junction unmatched. The CDR3 runs to 16 residues. The CDR3 spells CASSLEQGVPGNTIYF. CDR3 bases: TGCGCCAGCAGCCTTGAGCAGGGGGTTCCTGGAAACACCATATATTTT.